The 11 T cell receptor beta chains listed next were all sequenced from one sample in a study of OX40 agonist ivuxolimab in advanced cancers. Libraries were built with the immunoSEQ multiplex PCR assay. In its TCRdb copy, this immuneACCESS table keeps in-frame sequences only and misses some clones. Where compared with another copy, unresolved V genes explain less than half of these, and the others have no known cause. The sample table shows tens of thousands of clones, and about 82% are seen once. 25% of the sample is in the top ten clones. The material sequenced was CD4+ or CD8+ T cells sorted from blood, taken in a trial of the OX40 agonist ivuxolimab. These receptors all come from an adult with an advanced solid tumor such as melanoma, head and neck, liver or kidney cancer.

V gene TRBV7-9 combines with J gene TRBJ1-1, with unresolved D. V lost 3 bases to trimming and J lost 6 bases, with 8 bases between them. This CDR3 region has 12 residues. The germline V gene encodes CDR1 SEHNR and CDR2 FQNEAQ (reference sequence). DNA of the CDR3: TGTGCCAGCAGCTTTGTCGTACCTGAAGCTTTCTTT. It specifies CASSFVVPEAFF.

This clone was seen once. The chain carries TRBV5-1 and TRBJ1-1, with D tentatively TRBD1 (5 bases). Per the germline V gene, CDR1 is SGHRS and CDR2 is YFSETQ. Trimming removed 0 bases at V and 0 bases at J, with 9 bases between. The CDR3 spans 15 residues. The CDR3 nucleotides read TGCGCCAGCAGCTTGGCGGGGGGGATGAACACTGAAGCTTTCTTT. Amino acids: CASSLAGGMNTEAFF.

This clone was counted a single time. This chain uses TRBV11-2 with TRBJ2-7; 9 bases match TRBD2. The junction had 2 bases not matched to a gene; V was cut back by 2 bases and J by 0 bases. Germline assignment: CDR1 SGHAT and CDR2 FQNNGV. This CDR3 region has 15 residues. The CDR3 nucleotides are TGTGCCAGCAGCTTATATAGCGGGAGCTCCTACGAGCAGTACTTC. Translated: CASSLYSGSSYEQYF.

V and J are TRBV29-1 and TRBJ2-3; no definite D call. This CDR3 is 11 amino acids long. The V and J ends lost 4 bases and 4 bases respectively, with 6 bases between them. Germline V gene sequence: CDR1 SQVTM, CDR2 ANQGSEA. The CDR3 DNA is TGCAGCGTTGTTCTAGCAGATACGCAGTATTTT. Protein: CSVVLADTQYF.

Note on this clone: Other DNA sequences in this specimen translate into the identical CDR3. J is TRBJ2-1 and V is TRBV5-1; 10 bases map to TRBD2. Germline V gene sequence: CDR1 SGHRS, CDR2 YFSETQ. Losses at the gene ends were 0 bases for V and 9 bases for J; bases not matched to a gene: 6. The CDR3 has 15 residues. In nucleotides, the CDR3 is TGCGCCAGCAGCTTGGAACCTAGCGGGAGAGGTGAGCAGTTCTTC. This codes for CASSLEPSGRGEQFF.

This chain connects TRBV4-1 to TRBJ2-7; 8 bases agree with TRBD2. The germline V gene encodes CDR1 MGHRA and CDR2 YSYEKL. There are 17 residues in the CDR3. Losses at the gene ends were 0 bases for V and 0 bases for J; bases not matched to a gene: 7. Here the CDR3 DNA reads TGCGCCAGCAGCCAAGAGGTCCACAGCGGGAGCTCCTACGAGCAGTACTTC. Encoded protein: CASSQEVHSGSSYEQYF.

This clone rates as medium-sized (0.01 to 0.1%). The chain recombines TRBV4-3 with TRBJ2-7; D remains unclear. Germline CDR1 reads LGHNA; CDR2 reads YSLEER. CDR3 length: 13 amino acids. V lost 4 bases to trimming and J lost 5 bases, with 12 bases between them. CDR3 sequence: CASSLQNRDEQYF. DNA of the CDR3: TGCGCCAGCAGCCTTCAGAACCGGGACGAGCAGTACTTC.

This chain joins TRBV11-2 and TRBJ2-7, with TRBD2 matching 15 bases. The CDR3 covers 19 residues. CDR1 is SGHAT and CDR2 is FQNNGV in the germline V gene. V shed 4 bases, J shed 5 bases, and the junction held 15 bases outside the gene matches. CDR3 coding DNA: TGTGCCAGCAGCTCTCCTCAAGGACTAGCGGGAGGGCCGATCAACGAGCAGTACTTC. Translating gives CASSSPQGLAGGPINEQYF. Filled out from reference TRBV11-2 and TRBJ2-7, the complete variable domain reads EAGVAQSPRYKIIEKRQSVAFWCNPISGHATLYWYQQILGQGPKLLIQFQNNGVVDDSQLPKDRFSAERLKGVDSTLKIQPAKLEDSAVYLCASSSPQGLAGGPINEQYFGPGTRLTVT.

The chain carries TRBV5-6 and TRBJ1-5; D might be TRBD1 (5 bases). Trimming took 4 bases from V and 7 from J, leaving 9 bases between them. This CDR3 is built from 12 residues. The germline V gene encodes CDR1 SGHDT and CDR2 YYEEEE. The CDR3 region is CASSGGKQPQHF. Written as DNA, the CDR3 is TGTGCCAGCAGCGGGGGGAAGCAGCCCCAGCATTTT.

The CDR3 is CASSLSPGALRASGYTF. CDR3 DNA: TGTGCCAGCAGTTTATCACCCGGGGCATTAAGAGCTAGCGGCTACACCTTC. The chain combines TRBV28 with TRBJ1-2; possible D gene TRBD1, 5 bases. The CDR3 covers 17 residues. The germline V gene encodes CDR1 MDHEN and CDR2 SYDVKM. V shed 1 base and J shed 8 bases, with 23 bases lying between them.

This chain links TRBV6-6 with TRBJ2-7, with a possible D match to TRBD2 (6 bases). CDR3 size: 13 residues. Germline CDR1 and CDR2: MNHNY and SVGAGI (reference sequence). V lost 3 bases to trimming and J lost 6 bases, with 12 bases between them. CDR3 in amino acids: CASSYSGASEQYF. The CDR3 nucleotides read TGTGCCAGCAGTTATAGCGGAGCCAGCGAGCAGTACTTC.